This T cell receptor beta chain appears in the sequencing data of a study of T cell changes during pregnancy in multiple sclerosis. Germline loops: CDR1 WSHSY, CDR2 SAAADI. The CDR3 covers 15 residues. Trimming took 2 bases from V and 0 from J, leaving 7 bases between them. This table comes from immunoSEQ multiplex PCR, and its TCRdb copy is limited to in-frame clones, with some not included. This table has tens of thousands of clones, approximately 92% appearing once. This sequence joins TRBV10-2 and TRBJ2-2; tentatively, D is TRBD2 (5 bases). The receptor's source is a female donor with multiple sclerosis, enrolled in a pregnancy study. The sequenced sample was peripheral blood, obtained in the third trimester of pregnancy. Here the CDR3 reads CASSEGSANTGELFF. The CDR3 bases are TGCGCCAGCAGTGAGGGTAGCGCGAACACCGGGGAGCTGTTTTTT.